This T cell receptor beta chain appears in the sequencing data of a study of blood T cell repertoires in COVID-19. For the study at large: Acute-phase and convalescent COVID-19 samples originated in the United States, Italy and Spain.

This CDR3 is built from 12 residues. The V gene lost 0 bases and the J gene lost 11 bases, with 10 bases spanning the gap. The germline gives CDR1 LGHDT, CDR2 YNNKEL (reference sequence). Profiling relied on immunoSEQ multiplex PCR, and the TCRdb table lists in-frame clones only, not all of them. This sample has over 250,000 clones, with approximately 89% found just once. Living in 25 or so US areas, the participants were between roughly 18 and 90 years of age. Participant-given clinical history determined each cohort assignment. Before being deemed recovered, Cohort 3 donors had two negative PCRs, clearance, or symptom resolution.

Sequencing was done on a sample of PBMCs or T cells enriched from blood (not recorded which). The origin of this receptor is a woman aged 55-70 years who had recovered from COVID-19. This sequence joins TRBV3-1 (or the pseudogene TRBV3-2) and TRBJ1-1; no definite D call. The CDR3 DNA sequence: TGTGCCAGCAGCCAAGATCGGGATGGGGCTTTCTTT. Protein product: CASSQDRDGAFF.